This is a list of T cell receptor beta chains from one sample in a study of control samples from healthy donors and cancer patients. The protocol was immunoSEQ multiplex PCR, while the TCRdb copy is restricted to in-frame clones and leaves out a portion. This repertoire shows about 170,000 clones, 90% to 95% found once; its top ten account for about 1.6%. The sample taken for sequencing was blood. The receptors originated from a young woman in good health. CDR3s include the opening cysteine and the closing phenylalanine or tryptophan. A D gene is named only where the DNA matches it firmly. Size values are once, few and many counts, or a class for expanded clones, and some rows have none.

j_gene	v_gene	abundance	d_gene	CDR3aa	CDR3nt
TRBJ1-1	TRBV11-3	NA	TRBD1	CASSLSYRGNTEAFF	TGTGCCAGCAGCTTATCCTACAGGGGGAACACTGAAGCTTTCTTT
TRBJ2-7	TRBV6-2/TRBV6-3	once	NA	CASSYSMPPSSYEQYF	TGTGCCAGCAGTTACTCGATGCCCCCTAGCTCCTACGAGCAGTACTTC
TRBJ2-7	TRBV18	NA	NA	CASSPPWQPYEQYF	TGTGCCAGCTCACCACCGTGGCAGCCCTACGAGCAGTACTTC
TRBJ1-5	TRBV7-2	NA	NA	CASSLAGPSQPQHF	TGTGCCAGCAGCTTAGCGGGTCCCAGTCAGCCCCAGCATTTT
TRBJ1-2	TRBV5-1	NA	NA	CASSLGAGDDYGYTF	TGCGCCAGCAGCTTGGGGGCAGGGGACGACTATGGCTACACCTTC
TRBJ2-2	TRBV6-5	NA	NA	CASSPGQPNTGELFF	TGTGCCAGCAGTCCGGGACAACCGAACACCGGGGAGCTGTTTTTT
TRBJ1-5	TRBV5-1	once	TRBD1	CASSSGQGGNQPQHF	TGCGCCAGCAGCTCGGGACAGGGAGGCAATCAGCCCCAGCATTTT
TRBJ1-4	TRBV10-2	NA	NA	CASRGATNEKLFF	TGCGCCAGCAGGGGGGCGACTAATGAAAAACTGTTTTTT
TRBJ2-2	TRBV28	NA	NA	CASSLLLENTGELFF	TGTGCCAGCAGTTTGTTATTAGAGAACACCGGGGAGCTGTTTTTT
TRBJ1-1	TRBV4-2	NA	TRBD1	CASSHAGTGGSEAFF	TGTGCCAGCAGCCACGCCGGGACAGGGGGCTCTGAAGCTTTCTTT
TRBJ2-7	TRBV7-2	once	NA	CASSLGRSSYEQYF	TGTGCCAGCAGCTTGGGGAGGAGCTCCTACGAGCAGTACTTC
TRBJ1-6	TRBV6-5	NA	NA	CASSYEGRSYNSPLHF	TGTGCCAGCAGTTACGAGGGGCGCTCCTATAATTCACCCCTCCACTTT
TRBJ1-4	TRBV7-9	NA	NA	CASSFRATNEKLFF	TGTGCCAGCAGCTTCCGTGCAACTAATGAAAAACTGTTTTTT